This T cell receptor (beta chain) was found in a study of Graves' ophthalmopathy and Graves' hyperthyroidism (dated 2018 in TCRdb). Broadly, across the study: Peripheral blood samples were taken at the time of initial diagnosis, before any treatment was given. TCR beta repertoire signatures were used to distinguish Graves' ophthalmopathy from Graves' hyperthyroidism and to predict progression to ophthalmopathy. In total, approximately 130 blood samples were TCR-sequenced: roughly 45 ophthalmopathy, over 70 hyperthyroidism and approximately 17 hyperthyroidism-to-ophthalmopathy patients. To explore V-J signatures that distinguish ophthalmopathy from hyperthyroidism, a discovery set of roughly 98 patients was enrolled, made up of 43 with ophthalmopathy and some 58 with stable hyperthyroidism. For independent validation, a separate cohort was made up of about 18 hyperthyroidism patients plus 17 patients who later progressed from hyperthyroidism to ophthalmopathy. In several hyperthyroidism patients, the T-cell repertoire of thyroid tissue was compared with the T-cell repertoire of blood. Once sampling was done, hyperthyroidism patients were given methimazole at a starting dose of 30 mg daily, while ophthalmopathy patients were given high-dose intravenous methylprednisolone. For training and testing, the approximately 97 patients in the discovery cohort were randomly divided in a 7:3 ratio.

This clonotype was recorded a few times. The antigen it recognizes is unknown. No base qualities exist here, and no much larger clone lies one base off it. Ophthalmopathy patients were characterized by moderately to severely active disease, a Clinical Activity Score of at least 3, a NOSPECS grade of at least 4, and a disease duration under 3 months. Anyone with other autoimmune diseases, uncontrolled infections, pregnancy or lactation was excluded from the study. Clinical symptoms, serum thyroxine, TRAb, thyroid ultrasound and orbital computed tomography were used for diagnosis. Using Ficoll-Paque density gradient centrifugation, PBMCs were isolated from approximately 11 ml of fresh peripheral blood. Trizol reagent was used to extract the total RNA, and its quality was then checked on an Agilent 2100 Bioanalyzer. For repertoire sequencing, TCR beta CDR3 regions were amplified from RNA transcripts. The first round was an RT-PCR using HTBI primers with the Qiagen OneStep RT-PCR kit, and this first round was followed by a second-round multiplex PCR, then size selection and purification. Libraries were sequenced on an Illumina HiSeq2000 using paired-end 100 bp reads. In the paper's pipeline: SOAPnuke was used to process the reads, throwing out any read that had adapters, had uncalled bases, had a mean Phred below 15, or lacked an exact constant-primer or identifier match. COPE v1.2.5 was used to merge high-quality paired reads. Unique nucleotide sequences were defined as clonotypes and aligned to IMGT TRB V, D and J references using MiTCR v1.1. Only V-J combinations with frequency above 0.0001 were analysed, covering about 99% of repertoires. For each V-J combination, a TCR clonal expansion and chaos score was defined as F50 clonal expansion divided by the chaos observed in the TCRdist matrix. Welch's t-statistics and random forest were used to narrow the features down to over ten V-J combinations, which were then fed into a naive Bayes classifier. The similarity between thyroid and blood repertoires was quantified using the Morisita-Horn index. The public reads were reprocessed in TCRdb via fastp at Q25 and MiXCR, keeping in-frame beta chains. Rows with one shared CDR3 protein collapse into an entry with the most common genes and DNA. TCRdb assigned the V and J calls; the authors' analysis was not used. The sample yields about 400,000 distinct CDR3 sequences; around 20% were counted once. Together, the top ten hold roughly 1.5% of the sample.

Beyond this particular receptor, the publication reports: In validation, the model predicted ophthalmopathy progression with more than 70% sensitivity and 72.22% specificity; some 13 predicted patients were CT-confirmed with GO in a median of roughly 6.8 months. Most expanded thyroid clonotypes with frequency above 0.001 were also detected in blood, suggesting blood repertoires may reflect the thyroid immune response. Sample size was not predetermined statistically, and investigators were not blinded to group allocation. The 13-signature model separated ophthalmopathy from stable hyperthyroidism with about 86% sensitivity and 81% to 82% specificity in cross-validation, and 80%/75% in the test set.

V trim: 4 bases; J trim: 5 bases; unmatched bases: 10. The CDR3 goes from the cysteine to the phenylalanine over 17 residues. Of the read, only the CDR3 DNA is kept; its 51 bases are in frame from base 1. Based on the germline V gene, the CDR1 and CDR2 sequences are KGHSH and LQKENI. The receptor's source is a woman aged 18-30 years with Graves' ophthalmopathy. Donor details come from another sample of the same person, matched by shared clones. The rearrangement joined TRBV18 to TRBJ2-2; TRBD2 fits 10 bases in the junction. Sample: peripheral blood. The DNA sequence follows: TGTGCCAGCTCACGTCGGGTAGCGGGAGGATTGACCGGGGAGCTGTTTTTT. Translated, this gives CASSRRVAGGLTGELFF.